This entry lists 13 T cell receptor beta chains sequenced from one sample in a study of T cells expressing NK-cell markers. TCRdb reprocessed the 5' RACE reads and keeps a single row for each CDR3 protein, giving no DNA. Recorded here are 140,000 to 150,000 distinct CDR3 sequences; the top ten clones represent about 12%. Input material: blood T cells: a sorted CD56 or NKG2C T cell subset, CD4+ or CD8+ T cells, or bulk PBMC T cells (not recorded which). These receptors all come from a man aged 18 to 30 in good health.

This chain uses TRBV12-3 or TRBV12-4 with TRBJ2-3. This CDR3 has 12 amino acids. The chain's CDR3 is CASSPRTDTQYF.

The chain joins TRBV15 to TRBJ2-6; TCRdb's D gene call, TRBD2, goes unchecked for lack of DNA. The CDR3 sequence is 16 residues long. Germline CDR1 is LNHNV and CDR2 is YYDKDF (reference sequence). This CDR3 is CATSGAGDSGANVLTF.

V usage is TRBV12-3 or TRBV12-4 and J usage is TRBJ2-1; TCRdb's assignment of TRBD1 cannot be checked, as there is no DNA. The CDR3 runs 14 residues. The CDR3 spells CASSFRGPGNEQFF.

This chain links TRBV7-9 with TRBJ2-1; TCRdb's assignment of TRBD1 cannot be checked, as there is no DNA. Germline values: CDR1 SEHNR, CDR2 FQNEAQ (reference sequence). This CDR3 has 11 amino acids. CDR3: CASTGTDEQFF.

The chain combines TRBV11-2 with TRBJ2-1; TCRdb's assignment of TRBD1 cannot be checked, as there is no DNA. The CDR3 consists of 13 residues. Germline values: CDR1 SGHAT, CDR2 FQNNGV. The CDR3 here is CASSLDHRAAPFF.

The CDR3 here is CASSLQVDSYNEQFF. This rearrangement joins TRBV6-1 to TRBJ2-1. CDR1 and CDR2 from the germline V gene are MNHNS and SASEGT. This CDR3 comprises 15 residues.

The genes are TRBV7-9 and TRBJ2-1; with no DNA, the TCRdb D assignment of TRBD2 cannot be verified. Germline lookup yields CDR1 SEHNR and CDR2 FQNEAQ (reference sequence). The CDR3 totals 14 residues. CDR3 residues: CASSIGTIYNEQFF.

V gene TRBV15 combines with J gene TRBJ1-2. Per germline, CDR1 LNHNV and CDR2 YYDKDF (reference sequence). The CDR3 has 13 residues. The CDR3 reads CATSRDQGSGYTF.

The chain has TRBV14 and TRBJ2-7; TCRdb calls TRBD1, which cannot be checked without DNA. CDR3 length equals 12 residues. CDR1 and CDR2 from the germline V gene are SGHDN and FVKESK. CDR3 amino acids: CASSREGAEQYF.

The rearrangement uses TRBV4-3 and TRBJ2-3; the TCRdb D gene call, TRBD2, has no DNA to confirm it. The CDR3 is made up of 19 amino acids. Germline lookup yields CDR1 LGHNA and CDR2 YSLEER. Here the CDR3 reads CASSQDSGLAGWASDTQYF.

CDR3: CASSSAYRQGNEQFF. The V call is TRBV12-3 or TRBV12-4, the J call TRBJ2-1; TCRdb lists TRBD1, though no DNA is available to test this call. The CDR3 loop spans 15 amino acids.

The CDR3 protein is CASSYSMGTGQPQHF. This chain joins TRBV6-5 and TRBJ1-5; TCRdb returns TRBD1, unconfirmable since there is no DNA. Germline-derived CDR1 and CDR2 are MNHEY and SVGAGI. The CDR3 runs to 15 residues.

The rearrangement uses TRBV6-1 and TRBJ2-3; the D call of TRBD1 rests on TCRdb alone, since no DNA is present to check it. Germline CDR1 reads MNHNS; CDR2 reads SASEGT. The CDR3 covers 16 residues. The CDR3 loop is CASSEGIQVYADTQYF.